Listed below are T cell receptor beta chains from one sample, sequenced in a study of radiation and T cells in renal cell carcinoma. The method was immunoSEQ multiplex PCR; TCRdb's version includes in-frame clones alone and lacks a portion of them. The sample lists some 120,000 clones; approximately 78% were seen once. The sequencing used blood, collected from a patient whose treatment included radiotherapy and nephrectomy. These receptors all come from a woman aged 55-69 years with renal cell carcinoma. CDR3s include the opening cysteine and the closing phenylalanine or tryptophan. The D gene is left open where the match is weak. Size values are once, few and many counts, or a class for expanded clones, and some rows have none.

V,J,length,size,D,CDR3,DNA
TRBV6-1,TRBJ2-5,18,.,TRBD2,CASSEVTSGLAGQETQYF,TGTGCCAGCAGTGAAGTCACATCCGGACTAGCGGGGCAAGAGACCCAGTACTTC
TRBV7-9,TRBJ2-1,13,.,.,CASSSEGVRGSFF,TGTGCCAGCAGCTCGGAGGGGGTCCGAGGGTCGTTCTTC
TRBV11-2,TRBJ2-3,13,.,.,CASSGTSTDTQYF,TGTGCCAGCAGCGGGACTAGCACAGATACGCAGTATTTT
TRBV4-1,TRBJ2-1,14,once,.,CASSPSLSYNEQFF,TGCGCCAGCAGCCCCAGCCTCTCCTACAATGAGCAGTTCTTC
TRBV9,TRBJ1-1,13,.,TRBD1,CASSPRRDSEAFF,TGTGCCAGCAGTCCTAGACGGGACAGCGAAGCTTTCTTT
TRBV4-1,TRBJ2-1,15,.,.,CASKGGAATYNEQFF,TGCGCCAGCAAGGGCGGGGCAGCTACCTACAATGAGCAGTTCTTC
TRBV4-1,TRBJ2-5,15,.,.,CASSQEPLLGETQYF,TGCGCCAGCAGCCAAGAACCACTTCTCGGGGAGACCCAGTACTTC
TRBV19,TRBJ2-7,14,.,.,CASSKLTPGNEQYF,TGTGCCAGTAGTAAGCTAACACCAGGGAACGAGCAGTACTTC
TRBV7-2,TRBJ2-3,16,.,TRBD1,CASSLEGQLSTDTQYF,TGTGCCAGCAGCTTAGAGGGACAGCTAAGCACAGATACGCAGTATTTT
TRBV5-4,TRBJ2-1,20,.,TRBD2,CASRHIRGSGRLKGYNEQFF,TGTGCCAGCAGACATATCCGAGGCAGCGGGAGACTTAAAGGGTACAATGAGCAGTTCTTC
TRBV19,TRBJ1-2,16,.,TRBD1,CASSPHRTGERYGYTF,TGTGCCAGTAGCCCACACAGGACAGGGGAGAGGTATGGCTACACCTTC
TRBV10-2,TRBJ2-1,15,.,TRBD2,CASSEPSGIYNEQFF,TGCGCCAGCAGTGAGCCTAGCGGGATCTACAATGAGCAGTTCTTC
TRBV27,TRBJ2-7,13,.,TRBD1,CASSLGQSYEQYF,TGTGCCAGCAGTTTGGGACAGTCCTACGAGCAGTACTTC
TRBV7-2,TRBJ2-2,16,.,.,CASSPPTTRNTGELFF,TGTGCCAGCAGCCCTCCTACCACTAGGAACACCGGGGAGCTGTTTTTT
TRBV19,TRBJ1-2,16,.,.,CASSVRDGGFFYGYTF,TGTGCCAGTAGTGTCCGGGACGGTGGATTCTTTTATGGCTACACCTTC
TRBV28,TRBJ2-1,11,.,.,CASWGGHEQFF,TGTGCCAGCTGGGGGGGGCATGAGCAGTTCTTC
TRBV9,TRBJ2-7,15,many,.,CASSVSAVGPYEQYF,TGTGCCAGCAGCGTCAGCGCCGTCGGCCCCTACGAGCAGTACTTC
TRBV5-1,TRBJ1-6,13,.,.,CASSMSGNSPLHF,TGCGCCAGCAGCATGAGTGGTAATTCACCCCTCCACTTT
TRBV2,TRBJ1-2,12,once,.,CASSGNGYGYTF,TGTGCCAGCAGTGGAAACGGCTATGGCTACACCTTC
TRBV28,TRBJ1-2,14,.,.,CASSSSGAPYGYTF,TGTGCCAGCAGCTCCTCAGGGGCCCCCTATGGCTACACCTTC
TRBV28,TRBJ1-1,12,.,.,CASSSGQPRAFF,TGTGCCAGCAGTAGCGGACAGCCGCGGGCTTTCTTT
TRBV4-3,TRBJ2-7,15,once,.,CASSQGVGSSYEQYF,TGCGCCAGCAGCCAAGGGGTCGGAAGCTCCTACGAGCAGTACTTC
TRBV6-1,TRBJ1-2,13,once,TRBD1,CASSEGTGVGYTF,TGTGCCAGCAGTGAAGGGACAGGGGTTGGCTACACCTTC
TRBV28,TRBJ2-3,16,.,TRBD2,CASSLVQASGADTQYF,TGTGCCAGCAGTTTGGTCCAGGCTAGCGGTGCAGATACGCAGTATTTT
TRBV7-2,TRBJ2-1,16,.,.,CASSLASGKSWNEQFF,TGTGCCAGCAGCTTAGCATCTGGGAAGTCTTGGAATGAGCAGTTCTTC
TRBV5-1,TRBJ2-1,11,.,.,CASSAYNEQFF,TGCGCCAGCAGCGCTTACAATGAGCAGTTCTTC
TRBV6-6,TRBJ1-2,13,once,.,CASRDSKSYGYTF,TGTGCCAGCAGGGACAGTAAGAGCTATGGCTACACCTTC
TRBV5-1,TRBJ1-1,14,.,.,CASSYGTGYDEAFF,TGCGCCAGCAGCTACGGAACAGGGTACGATGAAGCTTTCTTT
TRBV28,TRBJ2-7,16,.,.,CASSFRAKIRSYEQYF,TGTGCCAGCAGTTTTCGCGCGAAAATAAGGTCCTACGAGCAGTACTTC
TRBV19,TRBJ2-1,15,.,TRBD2,CASRDSSGSTNEQFF,TGTGCCAGTAGAGATTCTAGCGGGAGTACGAATGAGCAGTTCTTC
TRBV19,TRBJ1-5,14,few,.,CASSPGGASQPQHF,TGTGCCAGTAGTCCCGGGGGGGCAAGTCAGCCCCAGCATTTT
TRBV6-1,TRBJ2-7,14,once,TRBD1,CASRGQGAHYEQYF,TGTGCCAGCAGGGGACAGGGGGCCCATTACGAGCAGTACTTC
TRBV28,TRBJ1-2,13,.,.,CASSLSGNYGYTF,TGTGCCAGCAGCCTATCAGGAAACTATGGCTACACCTTC
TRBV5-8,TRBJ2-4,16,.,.,CASSLALALAKNIQYF,TGTGCCAGCAGCTTGGCCCTGGCCTTAGCCAAAAACATTCAGTACTTC
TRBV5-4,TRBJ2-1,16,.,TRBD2,CASSTGTSGSYNEQFF,TGTGCCAGCAGCACCGGGACTAGCGGGTCCTACAATGAGCAGTTCTTC
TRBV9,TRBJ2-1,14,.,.,CASSVDVAYNEQFF,TGTGCCAGCAGCGTAGATGTCGCCTACAATGAGCAGTTCTTC
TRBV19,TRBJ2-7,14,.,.,CASSSLRGFYEQYF,TGTGCCAGTAGTTCCCTCCGCGGATTCTACGAGCAGTACTTC
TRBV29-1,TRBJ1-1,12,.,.,CSVTPMNTEAFF,TGCAGCGTTACACCTATGAACACTGAAGCTTTCTTT
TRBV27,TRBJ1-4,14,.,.,CASSSGFLNEKLFF,TGTGCCAGCAGTTCAGGGTTTCTTAATGAAAAACTGTTTTTT
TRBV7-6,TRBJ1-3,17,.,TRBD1,CASSLGAGGALGNTIYF,TGTGCCAGCAGCTTAGGGGCAGGGGGCGCTTTGGGAAACACCATATATTTT
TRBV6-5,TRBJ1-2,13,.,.,CASSQDLGWGYTF,TGTGCCAGCAGCCAAGATCTAGGGTGGGGCTACACCTTC
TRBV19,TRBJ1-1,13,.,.,CASSPRGWFEAFF,TGTGCCAGTAGTCCTCGGGGCTGGTTTGAAGCTTTCTTT
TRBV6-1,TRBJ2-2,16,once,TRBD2,CASSEGLAGGPGELFF,TGTGCCAGCAGTGAAGGGTTAGCGGGAGGCCCCGGGGAGCTGTTTTTT
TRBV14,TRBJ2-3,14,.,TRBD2,CASSLGLATDTQYF,TGTGCCAGCAGCCTAGGACTAGCGACAGATACGCAGTATTTT
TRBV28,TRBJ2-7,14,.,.,CASRQPGPFLEQYF,TGTGCCAGCAGACAGCCGGGACCCTTTCTGGAGCAGTACTTC
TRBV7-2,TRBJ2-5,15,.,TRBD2,CASSLRLAGQETQYF,TGTGCCAGCAGCTTGAGACTAGCGGGCCAAGAGACCCAGTACTTC
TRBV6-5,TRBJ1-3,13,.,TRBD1,CASSSPGGDTIYF,TGTGCCAGCAGCTCACCAGGGGGTGACACCATATATTTT
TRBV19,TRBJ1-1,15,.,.,CASSIGGTGNTEAFF,TGTGCCAGTAGTATAGGCGGCACAGGGAACACTGAAGCTTTCTTT
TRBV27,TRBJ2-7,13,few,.,CASRVLGQSEQYF,TGTGCCAGCAGGGTCCTTGGACAGTCCGAGCAGTACTTC
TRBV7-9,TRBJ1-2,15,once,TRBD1,CASSLKGTGADGYTF,TGTGCCAGCAGCTTAAAGGGGACAGGGGCCGATGGCTACACCTTC
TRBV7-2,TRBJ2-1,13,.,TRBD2,CASSSTGRNEQFF,TGTGCCAGCAGCTCAACCGGGAGGAATGAGCAGTTCTTC
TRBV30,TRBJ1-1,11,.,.,CAWIRNTEAFF,TGTGCCTGGATCCGTAACACTGAAGCTTTCTTT
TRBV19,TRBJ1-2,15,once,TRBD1,CASSTWGTGGYGYTF,TGTGCCAGTAGTACCTGGGGGACAGGGGGCTATGGCTACACCTTC